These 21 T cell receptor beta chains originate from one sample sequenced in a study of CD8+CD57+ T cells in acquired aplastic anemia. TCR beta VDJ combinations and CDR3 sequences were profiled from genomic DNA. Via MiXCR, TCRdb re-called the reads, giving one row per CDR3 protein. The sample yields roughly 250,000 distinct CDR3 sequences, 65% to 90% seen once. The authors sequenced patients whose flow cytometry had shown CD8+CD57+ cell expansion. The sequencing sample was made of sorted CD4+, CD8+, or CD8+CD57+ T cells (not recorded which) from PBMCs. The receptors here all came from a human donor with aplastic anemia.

This CDR3 reads CASRSSGGVASEQYF. The CDR3 nucleotides are TGTGCCAGCAGGTCTAGCGGGGGCGTGGCGAGCGAGCAGTACTTC. V usage is TRBV7-9 and J usage is TRBJ2-5, with 10 bases lining up with TRBD2. TRBJ2-7 matches the DNA end more closely, so the J call is doubtful. The CDR3 has 15 amino acids. CDR1 is SEHNR and CDR2 is FQNEAQ in the germline V gene (reference sequence).

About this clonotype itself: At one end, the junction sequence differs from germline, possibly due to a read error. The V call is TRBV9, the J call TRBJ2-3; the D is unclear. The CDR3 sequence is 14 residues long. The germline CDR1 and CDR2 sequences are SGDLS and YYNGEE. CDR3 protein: CASSVGAARNQPHF. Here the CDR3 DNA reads TGTGCCAGCAGCGTAGGGGCCGCCCGAAATCAGCCCCATTTT.

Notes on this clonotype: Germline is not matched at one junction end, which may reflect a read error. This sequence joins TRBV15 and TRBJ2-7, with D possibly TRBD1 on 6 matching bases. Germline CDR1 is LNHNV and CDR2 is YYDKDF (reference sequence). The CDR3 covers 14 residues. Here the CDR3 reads CASSIGAGEAEQYF. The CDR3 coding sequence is TGTGCCAGCAGCATAGGCGCAGGGGAAGCCGAGCAGTACTTC.

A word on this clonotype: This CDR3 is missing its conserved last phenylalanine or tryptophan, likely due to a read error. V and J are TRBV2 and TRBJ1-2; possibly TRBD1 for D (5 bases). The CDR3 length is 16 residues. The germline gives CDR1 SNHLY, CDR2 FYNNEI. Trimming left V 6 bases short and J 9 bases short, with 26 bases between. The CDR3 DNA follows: TGTGCCAGCAGCTTGGAGAGGGACGTGCTCGTATATCGCTACACCTGC. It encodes CASSLERDVLVYRYTC.

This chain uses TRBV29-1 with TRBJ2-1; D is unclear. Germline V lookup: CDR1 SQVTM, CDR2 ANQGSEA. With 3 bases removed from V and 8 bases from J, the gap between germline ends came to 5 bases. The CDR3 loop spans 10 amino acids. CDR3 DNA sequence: TGCAGCGTTGAGGGATATGAGCAGTTCTTC. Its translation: CSVEGYEQFF.

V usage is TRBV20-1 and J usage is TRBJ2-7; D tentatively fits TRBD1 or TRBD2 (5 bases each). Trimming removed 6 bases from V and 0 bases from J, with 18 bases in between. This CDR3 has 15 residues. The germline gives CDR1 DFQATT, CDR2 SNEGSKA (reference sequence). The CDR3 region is CSAYAGRESSYEQYF. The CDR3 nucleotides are TGCAGTGCCTATGCAGGCAGGGAGAGCTCCTACGAGCAGTACTTC.

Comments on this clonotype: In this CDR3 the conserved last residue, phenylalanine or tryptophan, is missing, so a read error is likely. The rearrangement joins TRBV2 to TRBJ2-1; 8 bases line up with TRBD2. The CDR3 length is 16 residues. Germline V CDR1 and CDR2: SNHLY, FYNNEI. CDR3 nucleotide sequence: TGTGCCAGCAGCGAAGCGGGGGATAGCTCCTATAATGAGCAGTTCTCC. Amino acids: CASSEAGDSSYNEQFS.

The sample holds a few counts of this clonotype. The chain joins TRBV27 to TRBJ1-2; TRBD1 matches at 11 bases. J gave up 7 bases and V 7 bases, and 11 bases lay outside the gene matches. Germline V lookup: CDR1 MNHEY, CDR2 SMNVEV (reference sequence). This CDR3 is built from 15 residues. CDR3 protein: CASTWTGGALLGYTF. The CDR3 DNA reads TGTGCCAGCACGTGGACAGGGGGCGCGTTGCTTGGCTACACCTTC.

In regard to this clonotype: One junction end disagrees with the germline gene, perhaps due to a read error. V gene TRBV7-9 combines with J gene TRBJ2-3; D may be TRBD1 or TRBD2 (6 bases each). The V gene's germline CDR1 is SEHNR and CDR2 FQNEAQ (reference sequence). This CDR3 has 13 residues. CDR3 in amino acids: CAYGDGGTDTKYF. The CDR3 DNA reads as TGTGCCTACGGGGACGGGGGCACAGATACGAAGTATTTT.

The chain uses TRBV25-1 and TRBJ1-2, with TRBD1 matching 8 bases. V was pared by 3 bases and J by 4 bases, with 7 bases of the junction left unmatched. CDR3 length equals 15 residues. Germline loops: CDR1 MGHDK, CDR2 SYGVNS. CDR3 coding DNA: TGTGCCAGCAGTGAGACGGGACAGGTGACCTATGGCTACACCTTC. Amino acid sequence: CASSETGQVTYGYTF.

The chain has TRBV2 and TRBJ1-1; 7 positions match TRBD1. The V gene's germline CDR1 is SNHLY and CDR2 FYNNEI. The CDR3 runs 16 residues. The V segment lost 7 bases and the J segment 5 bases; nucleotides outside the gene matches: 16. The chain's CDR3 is CASTLNREGAQTEAFF. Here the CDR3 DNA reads TGTGCCAGCACCTTAAATCGAGAGGGGGCGCAGACTGAAGCTTTCTTT.

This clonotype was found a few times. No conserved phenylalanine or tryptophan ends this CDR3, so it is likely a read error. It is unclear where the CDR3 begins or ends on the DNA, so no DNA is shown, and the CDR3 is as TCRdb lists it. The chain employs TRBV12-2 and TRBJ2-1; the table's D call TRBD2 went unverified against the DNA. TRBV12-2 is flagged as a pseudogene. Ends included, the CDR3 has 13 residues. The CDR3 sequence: CASRLGLAGGPGE.

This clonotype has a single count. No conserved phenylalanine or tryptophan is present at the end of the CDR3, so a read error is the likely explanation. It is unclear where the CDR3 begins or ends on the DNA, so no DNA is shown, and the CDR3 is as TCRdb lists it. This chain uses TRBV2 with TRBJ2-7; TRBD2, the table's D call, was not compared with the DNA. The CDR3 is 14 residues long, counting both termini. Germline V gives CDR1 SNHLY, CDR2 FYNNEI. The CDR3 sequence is CASSFQGLGKALYY.

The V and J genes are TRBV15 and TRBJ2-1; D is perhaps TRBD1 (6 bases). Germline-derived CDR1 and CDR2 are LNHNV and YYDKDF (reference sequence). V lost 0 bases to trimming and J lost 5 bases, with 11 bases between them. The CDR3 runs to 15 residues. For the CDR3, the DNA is TGTGCCACCAGCAGAGATAGAGAGGGGGACAATGAGCAGTTCTTC. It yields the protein CATSRDREGDNEQFF.

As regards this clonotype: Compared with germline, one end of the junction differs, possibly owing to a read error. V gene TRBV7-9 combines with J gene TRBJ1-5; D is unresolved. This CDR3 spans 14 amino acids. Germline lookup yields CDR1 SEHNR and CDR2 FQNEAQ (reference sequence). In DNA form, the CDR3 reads TGTGCCAGCTCCTGGTCGGATGAGAAGCTCTCCGGGCCATTT. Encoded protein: CASSWSDEKLSGPF.

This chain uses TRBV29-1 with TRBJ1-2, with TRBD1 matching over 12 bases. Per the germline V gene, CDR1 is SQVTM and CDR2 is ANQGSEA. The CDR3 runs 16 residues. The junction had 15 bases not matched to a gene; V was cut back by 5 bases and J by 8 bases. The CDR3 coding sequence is TGCAGCGTTTTTAACACCGGGACAGGGGGCGATCTGGGCTACACCTTC. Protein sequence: CSVFNTGTGGDLGYTF.

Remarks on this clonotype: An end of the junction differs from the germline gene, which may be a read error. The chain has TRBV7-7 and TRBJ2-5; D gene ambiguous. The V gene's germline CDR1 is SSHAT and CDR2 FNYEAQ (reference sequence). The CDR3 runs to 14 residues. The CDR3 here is CASRIPAYQLTHYF. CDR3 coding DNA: TGTGCTTCTAGGATCCCGGCGTACCAACTGACCCATTATTTC.

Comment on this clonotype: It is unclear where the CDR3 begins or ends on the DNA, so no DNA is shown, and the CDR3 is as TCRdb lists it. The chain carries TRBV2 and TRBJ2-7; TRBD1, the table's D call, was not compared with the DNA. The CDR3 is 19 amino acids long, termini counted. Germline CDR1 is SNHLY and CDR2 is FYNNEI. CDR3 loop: CASGDGGTDTQYFGPGQYV.

The CDR3 sequence: CATSAGGTSGSFEQFF. In nucleotides, the CDR3 is TGTGCCACCAGTGCCGGGGGGACTAGCGGGAGTTTTGAGCAGTTCTTC. V is TRBV24-1 and J is TRBJ2-1; 14 bases match TRBD2. The junction had 8 bases not matched to a gene; V was cut back by 5 bases and J by 9 bases. The CDR3 spans 16 residues. Per germline, CDR1 KGHDR and CDR2 SFDVKD.

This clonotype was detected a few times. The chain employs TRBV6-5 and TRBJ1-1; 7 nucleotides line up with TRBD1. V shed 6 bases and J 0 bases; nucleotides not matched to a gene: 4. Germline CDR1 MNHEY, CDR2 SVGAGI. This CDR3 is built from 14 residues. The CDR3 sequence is CASSQGGMNTEAFF. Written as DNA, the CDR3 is TGTGCCAGCAGCCAGGGGGGAATGAACACTGAAGCTTTCTTT.

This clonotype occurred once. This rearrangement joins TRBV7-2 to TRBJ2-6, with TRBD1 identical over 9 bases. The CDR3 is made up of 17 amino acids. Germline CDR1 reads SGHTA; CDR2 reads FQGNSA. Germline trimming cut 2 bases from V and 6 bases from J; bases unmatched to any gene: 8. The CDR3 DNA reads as TGTGCCAGCAGCTTAACAGGGGGCCCCGCCGAGGCCAACGTCCTGACTTTC. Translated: CASSLTGGPAEANVLTF.